The 25 T cell receptor beta chains presented below share a single source sample, sequenced in a study of blood T cells in healthy people across ages. A second PCR, run for roughly 7 to 11 cycles, used a sample-barcoded 5' primer plus a J-beta primer mix. TCRdb recomputed calls from the 5' RACE reads with MiXCR, one row per CDR3 protein. The repertoire holds 500,000 to 700,000 distinct CDR3 sequences, approximately 30% seen once, with about a sixth in the top ten. The sequencing input was blood. Receptor source: a woman older than 75 in good health.

As concerns this clonotype: This may stem from a read error, because a much larger clone lies one nucleotide away. The chain combines TRBV29-1 with TRBJ1-2; D is ambiguous. V shed 3 bases and J shed 6 bases, with 17 bases lying between them. Looked up from germline, CDR1 is SQVTM and CDR2 is ANQGSEA. The CDR3 is 14 residues long. This chain's CDR3 is CSVDGSSGVDGYTF. The DNA of the CDR3 is TGCAGCGTTGACGGTTCGTCCGGGGTAGATGGCTACACCTTC.

This clonotype has just a few counts. The chain carries TRBV2 and TRBJ2-7; D may be TRBD1 (6 bases). The CDR3 is made up of 14 amino acids. Germline-derived CDR1 and CDR2 are SNHLY and FYNNEI. V was cut by 6 bases and J by 6 bases, with 18 bases left in between. The CDR3 sequence is CASRSQGTGSEQYF. The CDR3 bases are TGTGCCAGCAGGTCTCAGGGGACGGGTAGCGAGCAGTACTTC.

A remark on this clonotype: A much larger clone differs by one base, so this may be a read error. The V gene is TRBV12-3 or TRBV12-4, the J gene TRBJ1-2; tentatively, D is TRBD1 (5 bases). The CDR3 spans 13 residues. The germline V and J ends were trimmed by 3 bases and 9 bases, with 14 bases remaining between them. As DNA, the CDR3 is TGTGCCAGCAGTTTGGGGCGGGGGGTTCGCTACACCTTC. Translated: CASSLGRGVRYTF.

In its sample, this clonotype was seen a few times. This chain uses TRBV12-3 or TRBV12-4 with TRBJ1-5; tentatively, D is TRBD1 (5 bases). V shed 8 bases and J shed 4 bases, with 18 bases lying between them. There are 15 residues in the CDR3. CDR3 sequence: CASSHRRGTNQPQHF. CDR3 bases: TGTGCCAGCTCCCACCGGAGAGGGACTAATCAGCCCCAGCATTTT.

There are many counts of this clonotype. The chain is built from TRBV5-6 and TRBJ2-5, with 8 bases that match TRBD1. V lost 4 bases and J lost 2; bases outside the gene matches: 13. CDR3 size: 17 residues. The germline V gene encodes CDR1 SGHDT and CDR2 YYEEEE. In DNA, the CDR3 is TGTGCCAGCAGCCACCTACTCCGGACAGGGACACAAGAGACCCAGTACTTC. Its protein is CASSHLLRTGTQETQYF.

This clonotype came up many times. The chain uses TRBV5-1 and TRBJ2-1, with D uncertain. Germline V gives CDR1 SGHRS, CDR2 YFSETQ. V was clipped by 5 bases and J by 8 bases, with 17 bases between them. The length of the CDR3 is 14 residues. Here the CDR3 DNA reads TGCGCCAGCAGTTCTATTTCAGCAGCCCATGAGCAGTTCTTC. This encodes CASSSISAAHEQFF.

With respect to this clonotype: The junction does not match germline at one end; this may be a read error. V and J are TRBV15 and TRBJ1-1, with a weak D call TRBD1 (5 bases). Germline V CDR1 and CDR2: LNHNV, YYDKDF (reference sequence). CDR3 length equals 13 residues. The CDR3 DNA follows: TGTGCCACCGGCAGGGACCCGAACGCTGAAGCTTTCTTT. Protein sequence: CATGRDPNAEAFF.

V is TRBV3-1 and J is TRBJ2-5; possible D gene TRBD2, 6 bases. The CDR3 runs to 14 residues. Trimming removed 4 bases at V and 7 bases at J, with 16 bases between. The germline CDR1 and CDR2 sequences are LGHDT and YNNKEL (reference sequence). This CDR3 is CASSLQGGGGTQYF. The CDR3 region has the DNA TGTGCCAGCAGCCTTCAAGGTGGGGGAGGGACCCAGTACTTC.

Details on this clonotype: A much larger clone lies a single base off, so this may be a read error. This chain connects TRBV11-1 to TRBJ2-1; either TRBD1 or TRBD2 may fit D (6 bases each). This CDR3 has 16 amino acids. Germline V gene sequence: CDR1 SGHAT, CDR2 FQDESV (reference sequence). CDR3 in DNA: TGTACCAGCAGCTTAGTCGGAGGGGGGACCTACAATGAGCAGTTCTTC. This sequence encodes CTSSLVGGGTYNEQFF.

The rearrangement uses TRBV12-3 or TRBV12-4 and TRBJ2-3; TRBD1 aligns across 9 bases. Losses at the gene ends were 2 bases for V and 4 bases for J; bases not matched to a gene: 7. CDR3 length equals 16 residues. The CDR3 spells CASSLSDRGGADTQYF. DNA of the CDR3: TGTGCCAGCAGTTTATCAGACAGGGGGGGGGCAGATACGCAGTATTTT.

This clonotype was counted at least ten times. The rearrangement uses TRBV7-9 and TRBJ1-4; unclear D gene. CDR1 SEHNR and CDR2 FQNEAQ come from the germline V gene (reference sequence). Trimming stripped 5 bases from V and 1 base from J, with 11 bases between. This CDR3 region has 15 residues. This CDR3 reads CASSQDGVTNEKLFF. CDR3 sequence (DNA): TGTGCCAGCAGCCAAGACGGCGTAACTAATGAAAAACTGTTTTTT.

This clonotype was observed at least ten times. The rearrangement uses TRBV7-2 and TRBJ2-1; unclear D gene. The CDR3 loop spans 16 amino acids. Trimming took off 5 bases at V and 2 bases at J, with 16 bases between the two ends. Germline CDR1 is SGHTA and CDR2 is FQGNSA. CDR3 in amino acids: CASSPTLGRAYNEQFF. CDR3 nucleotides: TGTGCCAGCAGCCCTACTTTAGGCCGCGCCTACAATGAGCAGTTCTTC.

This clonotype was observed at least ten times. V usage is TRBV9 and J usage is TRBJ2-3; D is unresolved. V lost 4 bases and J lost 2, with 14 bases in between. The CDR3 is 15 residues long. Germline loops: CDR1 SGDLS, CDR2 YYNGEE. The CDR3 nucleotides read TGTGCCAGCAGCTCCTCCCCTCGTGACACAGATACGCAGTATTTT. Its translation: CASSSSPRDTDTQYF.

Concerning this clonotype: Being one base from a much bigger clone, this may be a read error. CDR3 protein: CAGSLTAGPDTQYF. DNA for the CDR3: TGCGCCGGCAGCCTCACTGCCGGGCCAGATACGCAGTATTTT. The rearrangement joins TRBV5-1 to TRBJ2-3, with no clear D. The CDR3 has 14 amino acids. Germline V lookup: CDR1 SGHRS, CDR2 YFSETQ.

This clonotype was recorded many times. This chain uses TRBV11-2 with TRBJ2-3, with a tentative D call TRBD2 (6 bases). CDR1 and CDR2 (germline): SGHAT, FQNNGV. CDR3 length: 15 residues. The V end was cut by 5 bases, the J end by 1 base, with 13 bases between. CDR3 amino acids: CASSLSTRGTDTQYF. The CDR3 region has the DNA TGTGCCAGCAGCCTGTCGACTAGGGGCACAGATACGCAGTATTTT.

This clonotype was observed at least ten times. The V call is TRBV4-1, the J call TRBJ2-1; D is unresolved. This CDR3 has 15 amino acids. V lost 4 bases to trimming and J lost 2 bases, with 12 bases between them. Per germline, CDR1 MGHRA and CDR2 YSYEKL. The chain's CDR3 is CASSLAESPYNEQFF. The CDR3, as DNA: TGCGCCAGCAGCCTGGCAGAATCACCCTACAATGAGCAGTTCTTC.

The V call is TRBV30, the J call TRBJ2-3, with TRBD2 matching over 10 bases. J gave up 5 bases and V 0 bases, and 8 bases lay outside the gene matches. Germline CDR1 reads GTSNPN; CDR2 reads SVGIG (reference sequence). The CDR3 is 16 amino acids. The CDR3, as DNA: TGTGCCTGGAGTGTAGGTCTAGCGGGGGCTCGAGATACGCAGTATTTT. It yields the protein CAWSVGLAGARDTQYF.

There are many counts of this clonotype. This chain connects TRBV27 to TRBJ2-5, with D possibly matching TRBD2 (5 bases). CDR3 length: 14 residues. Trimming shortened V by 0 bases and J by 5 bases, and 10 bases separated the two germline ends. The germline CDR1 and CDR2 sequences are MNHEY and SMNVEV (reference sequence). The CDR3 loop reads CASSLSRVSETQYF. The CDR3 DNA reads TGTGCCAGCAGTTTATCGAGGGTTTCGGAGACCCAGTACTTC.

V usage is TRBV20-1 and J usage is TRBJ1-5; 8 nucleotides agree with TRBD1. The V segment lost 5 bases and the J segment 4 bases; nucleotides outside the gene matches: 7. This CDR3 contains 14 residues. CDR1 and CDR2 from the germline V gene are DFQATT and SNEGSKA (reference sequence). This chain's CDR3 is CSAHRGLGNQPQHF. The CDR3 DNA reads TGCAGTGCTCACAGGGGGTTGGGAAATCAGCCCCAGCATTTT.

As concerns this clonotype: At one boundary the junction diverges from the germline segment, which might be a read error. The V and J genes are TRBV2 and TRBJ2-6, with TRBD1 as a possible D gene (5 bases). The CDR3 totals 15 residues. Germline values: CDR1 SNHLY, CDR2 FYNNEI. The CDR3 sequence: CASSERNSGASVLTF. CDR3 coding DNA: TGTGCCAGCAGTGAACGGAACTCTGGGGCCAGCGTCCTGACTTTC.

This clonotype was picked up many times. CDR3 sequence (DNA): TGCGCCAGCAGCTTGGCCTTGGCGTACGAGCAGTACTTC. Protein product: CASSLALAYEQYF. The chain uses TRBV5-1 and TRBJ2-7; D is unclear. V was shortened by 0 bases and J by 4 bases, with 8 bases between the two germline ends. CDR1 SGHRS and CDR2 YFSETQ come from the germline V gene. This CDR3 contains 13 residues.

There are a few counts of this clonotype. The chain's CDR3 is CASRTALGTGAYEQYF. CDR3 nucleotide sequence: TGTGCCAGCCGCACGGCGCTCGGGACAGGTGCCTACGAGCAGTACTTC. J is TRBJ2-7 and V is TRBV6-2 or TRBV6-3, with 8 bases identical to TRBD1. There are 16 residues in the CDR3. Germline CDR1 and CDR2: MNHEY and SVGEGT. The J segment lost 2 bases and the V segment lost 8 bases, leaving 14 bases of the junction unmatched.

This clonotype came up a few times. The V and J genes are TRBV6-1 and TRBJ1-5; a possible D gene is TRBD1 (5 bases). Germline V gene lookup returns CDR1 MNHNS and CDR2 SASEGT. V shed 4 bases and J shed 1 base, with 11 bases lying between them. The CDR3 has 15 residues. The CDR3 DNA reads TGTGCCAGCAGTGCCTTAGGACAAAGCAATCAGCCCCAGCATTTT. Protein: CASSALGQSNQPQHF.

Of note for this clonotype: Since a much larger clone is just one base distant, this may be a read error. This chain's CDR3 is CASSLGQCREAFF. CDR3 bases: TGTGCCAGCAGCTTAGGACAATGCCGTGAAGCTTTCTTT. The chain carries TRBV7-9 and TRBJ1-1; D is ambiguous. The germline CDR1 and CDR2 sequences are SEHNR and FQNEAQ (reference sequence). Trimming pared 1 base from V and 7 bases from J, leaving 10 bases between. The CDR3 covers 13 residues.

To note about this clonotype: A read error may explain this, as a much larger clone is one base away. The chain carries TRBV14 and TRBJ2-1, with D maybe TRBD2 (5 bases). The CDR3 has 16 residues. Per germline, CDR1 SGHDN and CDR2 FVKESK. DNA of the CDR3: TGTACCAGCAGCCAAACAGCGGCCGGTGTCAGGAATGAGCAGTTCTTC. Protein sequence: CTSSQTAAGVRNEQFF.